The 16 T cell receptor beta chains presented below share a single source sample, sequenced in a study of OX40 agonist ivuxolimab in advanced cancers. Data came from immunoSEQ multiplex PCR; TCRdb stores just in-frame clones and leaves some out. The sample holds about 59,000 clones, 75% to 90% seen once. Specimen: CD4+ or CD8+ T cells sorted from blood, collected in a trial of the OX40 agonist ivuxolimab. The origin of the receptors is an adult with an advanced solid tumor such as melanoma, head and neck, liver or kidney cancer.

This clone was counted between two and nine times. The chain couples TRBV7-2 to TRBJ2-2; 12 positions agree with TRBD2. The CDR3 is 17 amino acids. Germline V gene data show CDR1 as SGHTA and CDR2 as FQGNSA. Trimming at V came to 3 bases and at J to 6 bases, leaving 8 bases not matched to a gene. The CDR3 DNA reads TGTGCCAGCAGCTTTGGACTAGCGGGGTCCGGAGCCGGGGAGCTGTTTTTT. This translates into CASSFGLAGSGAGELFF. The full variable domain, in which reference TRBV7-2 and TRBJ2-2 provide the parts outside the CDR3, is GAGVSQSPSNKVTEKGKDVELRCDPISGHTALYWYRQSLGQGLEFLIYFQGNSAPDKSGLPSDRFSAERTGGSVSTLTIQRTQQEDSAVYLCASSFGLAGSGAGELFFGEGSRLTVL.

The rearrangement links TRBV20-1 to TRBJ2-7; a possible D gene is TRBD1 (5 bases). V lost 4 bases, J lost 5 bases, and 9 bases lay in between. Germline CDR1 is DFQATT and CDR2 is SNEGSKA (reference sequence). This CDR3 is built from 11 residues. The CDR3 is CSANQGNEQYF. DNA for the CDR3: TGCAGTGCTAACCAGGGCAACGAGCAGTACTTC.

V and J are TRBV18 and TRBJ1-1; D ambiguous. V lost 0 bases and J lost 1, with 9 bases in between. Germline loops: CDR1 KGHSH, CDR2 LQKENI. The CDR3 consists of 15 residues. This chain's CDR3 is CASSPPYPTNTEAFF. CDR3 coding DNA: TGTGCCAGCTCACCACCCTACCCTACGAACACTGAAGCTTTCTTT.

This chain connects TRBV29-1 to TRBJ2-5; D remains unclear. CDR3 length: 13 amino acids. V lost 5 bases and J 0 bases, leaving 10 bases between the germline ends. CDR1 and CDR2 (germline): SQVTM, ANQGSEA. The CDR3 is CSVWYRYQETQYF. The CDR3 coding sequence is TGCAGCGTTTGGTACCGATACCAAGAGACCCAGTACTTC.

The chain links TRBV19 to TRBJ2-1, with D possibly matching TRBD2 (7 bases). V dropped 0 bases and J dropped 5 bases, with 17 bases sitting between them. The CDR3 is made up of 17 amino acids. CDR1 and CDR2 from the germline V gene are LNHDA and SQIVND (reference sequence). CDR3 nucleotides: TGTGCCAGTAGTATAGATGGGAGGGGGGTCGGGCACAATGAGCAGTTCTTC. Translation: CASSIDGRGVGHNEQFF.

The sample holds a few counts of this clone. V is TRBV6-1 and J is TRBJ1-4; D might be TRBD1 (5 bases). V gave up 0 bases and J gave up 13 bases, with 12 bases separating them. Germline CDR1 MNHNS, CDR2 SASEGT. The CDR3 has 13 residues. CDR3: CASSEARGDRLFF. The CDR3 DNA sequence: TGTGCCAGCAGTGAAGCGCGAGGGGATCGACTGTTTTTT.

The rearrangement links TRBV5-1 to TRBJ2-2; TRBD1 matches at 9 bases. The V gene end was trimmed by 4 bases and the J gene end by 4 bases; junction bases not matched to a gene: 8. Germline assignment: CDR1 SGHRS and CDR2 YFSETQ. This CDR3 spans 16 amino acids. In DNA form, the CDR3 reads TGCGCCAGCAGCCGCACCGAGACAGGGGGCACCGGGGAGCTGTTTTTT. As protein: CASSRTETGGTGELFF.

This clone appeared a single time. The chain links TRBV6-6 to TRBJ1-1; D is ambiguous. Looked up from germline, CDR1 is MNHNY and CDR2 is SVGAGI (reference sequence). The CDR3 sequence is 15 residues long. V was cut by 2 bases and J by 1 base, with 11 bases left in between. The CDR3 protein is CASSYDGISNTEAFF. In nucleotides, the CDR3 is TGTGCCAGCAGTTACGACGGAATTTCGAACACTGAAGCTTTCTTT.

V is TRBV2 and J is TRBJ1-1; no reliable D call. V was shortened by 8 bases and J by 5 bases, with 15 bases between the two germline ends. Germline lookup yields CDR1 SNHLY and CDR2 FYNNEI. This CDR3 comprises 13 residues. The CDR3 reads CASSDEVWTEAFF. The CDR3 DNA reads as TGTGCCAGCTCCGACGAGGTTTGGACTGAAGCTTTCTTT.

This chain connects TRBV18 to TRBJ2-7; D may correspond to TRBD1 or TRBD2 (5 bases each). Per germline, CDR1 KGHSH and CDR2 LQKENI. This CDR3 is built from 14 residues. V shed 1 base and J shed 5 bases, with 12 bases lying between them. DNA of the CDR3: TGTGCCAGCTCACCACGGGACCCCGGGCACGAGCAGTACTTC. Amino acids: CASSPRDPGHEQYF.

V and J are TRBV7-9 and TRBJ1-4; D unclear. This CDR3 spans 13 amino acids. In germline, CDR1 is SEHNR, CDR2 FQNEAQ (reference sequence). V was cut by 2 bases and J by 4 bases, with 5 bases left in between. The CDR3 sequence: CASSLQFNEKLFF. DNA of the CDR3: TGTGCCAGCAGCTTACAGTTTAATGAAAAACTGTTTTTT.

The V gene is TRBV18, the J gene TRBJ2-1, with D uncertain. The CDR3 is 11 residues long. Germline values: CDR1 KGHSH, CDR2 LQKENI. Trimming removed 5 bases from V and 5 bases from J, with 4 bases in between. The CDR3 sequence: CASSVDNEQFF. Here the CDR3 DNA reads TGTGCCAGCTCAGTAGACAATGAGCAGTTCTTC.

The chain employs TRBV30 and TRBJ2-7; D is unclear. CDR1 and CDR2 from the germline V gene are GTSNPN and SVGIG (reference sequence). CDR3 size: 13 residues. V was pared by 0 bases and J by 5 bases, with 11 bases between. The CDR3 DNA is TGTGCCTGGAGTGTAGCCCTTGGGAACGAGCAGTACTTC. Its translation: CAWSVALGNEQYF.

As regards this clone: A junction boundary mismatches the germline segment, possibly from a read error. The genes are TRBV30 and TRBJ2-7, with 11 bases that match TRBD2. The CDR3 is 13 residues long. CDR1 is GTSNPN and CDR2 is SVGIG in the germline V gene (reference sequence). In DNA, the CDR3 is TGTGCCTGTGCGACTAGCGGGGCCCCTGTGGGGTGCTTC. Its translation is CACATSGAPVGCF.

The J gene is TRBJ1-1, the V gene TRBV2; D is perhaps TRBD1 (5 bases). This CDR3 contains 15 residues. CDR1 is SNHLY, CDR2 FYNNEI, per germline. V lost 6 bases and J lost 10, with 24 bases in between. CDR3 nucleotides: TGTGCCAGCAGCTCAGCGGACACTGGAATTATTGGAGCTTTCTTT. Protein sequence: CASSSADTGIIGAFF. Looking up the rest from reference TRBV2 and TRBJ1-1 gives the full variable domain: EPEVTQTPSHQVTQMGQEVILRCVPISNHLYFYWYRQILGQKVEFLVSFYNNEISEKSEIFDDQFSVERPDGSNFTLKIRSTKLEDSAMYFCASSSADTGIIGAFFGQGTRLTVV.

This chain joins TRBV5-1 and TRBJ2-5, with 8 bases identical to TRBD1. Looked up from germline, CDR1 is SGHRS and CDR2 is YFSETQ. This CDR3 is 15 amino acids long. J gave up 3 bases and V 1 base, and 5 bases lay outside the gene matches. CDR3 nucleotide sequence: TGCGCCAGCAGCTTGACCGGGACAGGAGAAGAGACCCAGTACTTC. This translates into CASSLTGTGEETQYF. Combining the CDR3 with reference TRBV5-1 and TRBJ2-5 gives the whole variable domain KAGVTQTPRYLIKTRGQQVTLSCSPISGHRSVSWYQQTPGQGLQFLFEYFSETQRNKGNFPGRFSGRQFSNSRSEMNVSTLELGDSALYLCASSLTGTGEETQYFGPGTRLLVL.